The 21 T cell receptor beta chains presented below share a single source sample, sequenced in a study of blood T cell repertoires in COVID-19. Assay: immunoSEQ multiplex PCR; the TCRdb copy retains only in-frame clones and omits some. Of some 300,000 clones in the sample, around 89% are singletons; the top ten hold roughly 2%. Specimen: PBMCs or T cells enriched from blood (not recorded which). The receptors were gathered from a woman aged 55-70 years in a cohort exposed to, infected with or recovered from COVID-19 (not recorded which).

V is TRBV5-4 and J is TRBJ2-1; a possible D gene is TRBD2 (5 bases). CDR3 length: 15 residues. V was clipped by 4 bases and J by 1 base, with 12 bases between them. Germline-derived CDR1 and CDR2 are SGHNT and YYREEE (reference sequence). CDR3 region: CASSGGGYSYNEQFF. The CDR3 nucleotides are TGTGCCAGCAGCGGAGGCGGATATTCCTACAATGAGCAGTTCTTC.

The J gene is TRBJ2-2, the V gene TRBV5-1; TRBD1 matches 8 bases. V shed 6 bases, J shed 5 bases, and the junction held 6 bases outside the gene matches. CDR1 SGHRS and CDR2 YFSETQ come from the germline V gene. CDR3 size: 14 residues. As DNA, the CDR3 is TGCGCCAGCACCGGGACAGGAGGGACCGGGGAGCTGTTTTTT. Its protein product is CASTGTGGTGELFF.

CDR3 in DNA: TGTGCCAGCACCCTTCAGGGGGGAAACACCATATATTTT. It codes for CASTLQGGNTIYF. The rearrangement joins TRBV5-4 to TRBJ1-3; weak D call: TRBD1 (6 bases). Trimming left V 6 bases short and J 4 bases short, with 11 bases between. Germline-derived CDR1 and CDR2 are SGHNT and YYREEE (reference sequence). The CDR3 spans 13 residues.

The V and J genes are TRBV5-6 and TRBJ1-5; D gene ambiguous. This CDR3 has 13 residues. Germline V gene data show CDR1 as SGHDT and CDR2 as YYEEEE. V lost 0 bases, J lost 6 bases, and 7 bases lay in between. CDR3 DNA: TGTGCCAGCAGCTTGGGACATTCTCAGCCCCAGCATTTT. Residues: CASSLGHSQPQHF.

DNA of the CDR3: TGTGCCCGAGATAATCGGGGGCTAGCGGGAGGAGGGAGCACCGGGGAGCTGTTTTTT. This gives the protein CARDNRGLAGGGSTGELFF. This chain links TRBV30 with TRBJ2-2; 11 bases match TRBD2. The V gene end was trimmed by 8 bases and the J gene end by 4 bases; junction bases not matched to a gene: 21. This CDR3 region has 19 residues. Germline assignment: CDR1 GTSNPN and CDR2 SVGIG (reference sequence).

V usage is TRBV11-2 and J usage is TRBJ1-3, with TRBD1 matching 7 bases. This CDR3 region has 13 residues. Germline V gives CDR1 SGHAT, CDR2 FQNNGV. V gave up 7 bases and J gave up 11 bases; unmatched junction bases: 11. The CDR3 is CASTENRGGSIYF. In nucleotides, the CDR3 is TGTGCCAGCACCGAAAACCGAGGGGGCTCCATATATTTT.

The rearrangement joins TRBV19 to TRBJ2-2, with TRBD2 matching 13 bases. Germline CDR1 LNHDA, CDR2 SQIVND (reference sequence). The J segment lost 0 bases and the V segment lost 6 bases, leaving 1 base of the junction unmatched. The CDR3 runs to 16 residues. Written as DNA, the CDR3 is TGTGCCAGTAGCGGGACTAGCGGGGCGAACACCGGGGAGCTGTTTTTT. This gives the protein CASSGTSGANTGELFF.

J is TRBJ2-1 and V is TRBV4-1, with 9 bases identical to TRBD2. The CDR3 loop spans 15 amino acids. The V and J ends lost 4 bases and 2 bases, in that order; junction bases with no gene match: 3. The germline gives CDR1 MGHRA, CDR2 YSYEKL. Here the CDR3 DNA reads TGCGCCAGCAGCCTGCGGGGGGGTCCCTACAATGAGCAGTTCTTC. The encoded protein is CASSLRGGPYNEQFF.

The chain uses TRBV28 and TRBJ2-1; a possible D gene is TRBD2 (6 bases). Deletions cut 3 bases from V and 5 bases from J, with 14 bases between. This CDR3 region has 15 residues. Germline V gene lookup returns CDR1 MDHEN and CDR2 SYDVKM. CDR3 protein: CASSLFTGVNNEQFF. In nucleotides, the CDR3 is TGTGCCAGCAGTTTGTTCACGGGAGTTAACAATGAGCAGTTCTTC. Combining the CDR3 with reference TRBV28 and TRBJ2-1 gives the whole variable domain DVKVTQSSRYLVKRTGEKVFLECVQDMDHENMFWYRQDPGLGLRLIYFSYDVKMKEKGDIPEGYSVSREKKERFSLILESASTNQTSMYLCASSLFTGVNNEQFFGPGTRLTVL.

This chain uses TRBV3-1 (or the pseudogene TRBV3-2) with TRBJ1-2; a possible D gene is TRBD1 (6 bases). V was pared by 1 base and J by 5 bases, with 17 bases between. The CDR3 length is 16 residues. The V gene's germline CDR1 is LGHDT and CDR2 YNNKEL (reference sequence). CDR3 DNA sequence: TGTGCCAGCAGCCAAGCCACCCGGGGGGCGGGGTATGGCTACACCTTC. Translated: CASSQATRGAGYGYTF.

V usage is TRBV7-6 and J usage is TRBJ1-6; a possible D gene is TRBD1 (5 bases). This CDR3 is 18 amino acids long. Per germline, CDR1 SGHVS and CDR2 FNYEAQ. The germline V and J ends were trimmed by 6 bases and 5 bases, with 23 bases remaining between them. CDR3 nucleotide sequence: TGTGCCAGCAGAGAATTGGTAGGGGTTAAGCTAAATAATTCACCCCTCCACTTT. Translating it yields CASRELVGVKLNNSPLHF.

V and J are TRBV28 and TRBJ1-2, with unresolved D. Germline CDR1 MDHEN, CDR2 SYDVKM. Trimming left V 6 bases short and J 6 bases short, with 17 bases between. The length of the CDR3 is 14 residues. The DNA of the CDR3 is TGTGCCAGCAGCCACGATGTAGGACTGGATGGCTACACCTTC. Its translation is CASSHDVGLDGYTF.

The rearrangement uses TRBV10-3 and TRBJ1-1, with 7 positions matching TRBD1. Germline loops: CDR1 ENHRY, CDR2 SYGVKD. This CDR3 region has 14 residues. After removal of 6 bases from V and 0 bases from J, the junction contained 4 bases not matched to a gene. Written as DNA, the CDR3 is TGTGCCATCAGCGGGACAGCTTTGAACACTGAAGCTTTCTTT. As protein: CAISGTALNTEAFF.

The chain is built from TRBV5-1 and TRBJ2-2; D is unclear. Germline CDR1 SGHRS, CDR2 YFSETQ. With 0 bases removed from V and 1 base from J, the gap between germline ends came to 7 bases. The CDR3 has 15 amino acids. The CDR3, as DNA: TGCGCCAGCAGCTTGGGAGCTTTGAACACCGGGGAGCTGTTTTTT. It codes for CASSLGALNTGELFF. Full variable domain (rest looked up from reference TRBV5-1 and TRBJ2-2): KAGVTQTPRYLIKTRGQQVTLSCSPISGHRSVSWYQQTPGQGLQFLFEYFSETQRNKGNFPGRFSGRQFSNSRSEMNVSTLELGDSALYLCASSLGALNTGELFFGEGSRLTVL.

The J gene is TRBJ2-7, the V gene TRBV9; tentative D call: TRBD1 (6 bases). Germline V lookup: CDR1 SGDLS, CDR2 YYNGEE. CDR3 size: 13 residues. The V and J ends lost 4 bases and 3 bases respectively, with 11 bases between them. CDR3 sequence reads: CASSPRGYYEQYF. In nucleotides, the CDR3 is TGTGCCAGCAGCCCCAGGGGCTACTACGAGCAGTACTTC.

The sample holds one count of this clone. V and J are TRBV28 and TRBJ1-3, with D hard to call. The length of the CDR3 is 15 residues. V shed 7 bases and J shed 4 bases, with 17 bases lying between them. The germline gives CDR1 MDHEN, CDR2 SYDVKM. The CDR3 sequence is CASISFWAGGNTIYF. DNA for the CDR3: TGTGCCAGCATCTCTTTTTGGGCTGGGGGAAACACCATATATTTT.

J is TRBJ1-1 and V is TRBV7-8; tentative D call: TRBD1 (5 bases). Trimming took off 1 base at V and 10 bases at J, with 10 bases between the two ends. The CDR3 consists of 12 residues. From germline, CDR1 is SGHVS and CDR2 FQNEAQ. The DNA for the CDR3 is TGTGCCAGCAGCTTAGAGGGGCAGGGAGCTTTCTTT. It yields the protein CASSLEGQGAFF.

The J gene is TRBJ2-1, the V gene TRBV5-1, with TRBD2 identical over 10 bases. Unmatched junction bases numbered 2, after V lost 4 bases and J lost 7 bases. Germline V gives CDR1 SGHRS, CDR2 YFSETQ. The CDR3 extends over 13 amino acids. The CDR3 here is CASSPTSGNEQFF. Here the CDR3 DNA reads TGCGCCAGCAGCCCGACTAGCGGGAATGAGCAGTTCTTC. The full variable domain, with the rest looked up from reference TRBV5-1 and TRBJ2-1, is KAGVTQTPRYLIKTRGQQVTLSCSPISGHRSVSWYQQTPGQGLQFLFEYFSETQRNKGNFPGRFSGRQFSNSRSEMNVSTLELGDSALYLCASSPTSGNEQFFGPGTRLTVL.

V is TRBV6-5 and J is TRBJ1-5; TRBD1 agrees at 8 bases. This CDR3 is built from 15 residues. In germline, CDR1 is MNHEY, CDR2 SVGAGI. V shed 10 bases and J 3 bases; nucleotides not matched to a gene: 11. The CDR3 reads CATQMETGVNQPQHF. CDR3 DNA sequence: TGTGCCACCCAAATGGAGACAGGGGTCAATCAGCCCCAGCATTTT.

The chain's CDR3 is CASSTYREMNTEAFF. In DNA, the CDR3 is TGTGCCAGTAGTACCTACAGGGAAATGAACACTGAAGCTTTCTTT. The rearrangement uses TRBV19 and TRBJ1-1; tentative D call: TRBD1 (6 bases). With 4 bases removed from V and 0 bases from J, the gap between germline ends came to 12 bases. Germline CDR1 LNHDA, CDR2 SQIVND (reference sequence). The CDR3 runs 15 residues.

The chain joins TRBV7-9 to TRBJ2-3; TRBD1 is a possible D gene (5 bases). The CDR3 spans 13 residues. Germline CDR1 SEHNR, CDR2 FQNEAQ (reference sequence). V lost 8 bases to trimming and J lost 3 bases, with 12 bases between them. DNA of the CDR3: TGTGCCAGCCTATCATCAGGGACAGATACGCAGTATTTT. It yields the protein CASLSSGTDTQYF.